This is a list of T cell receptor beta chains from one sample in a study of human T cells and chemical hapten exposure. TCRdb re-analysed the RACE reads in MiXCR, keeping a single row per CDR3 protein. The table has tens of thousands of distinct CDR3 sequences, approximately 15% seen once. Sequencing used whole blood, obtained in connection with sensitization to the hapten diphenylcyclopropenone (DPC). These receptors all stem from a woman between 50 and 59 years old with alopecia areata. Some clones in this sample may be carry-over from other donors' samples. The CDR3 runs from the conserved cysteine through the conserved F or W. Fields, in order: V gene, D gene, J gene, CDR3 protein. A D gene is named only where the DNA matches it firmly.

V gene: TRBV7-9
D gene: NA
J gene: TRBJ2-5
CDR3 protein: CASSLGRAPETQYF

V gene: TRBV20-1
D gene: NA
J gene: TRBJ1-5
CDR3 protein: CSARGTVLRNQPQHF

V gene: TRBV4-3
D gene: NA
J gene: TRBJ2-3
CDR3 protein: CASSQEMAGHTDTQYF

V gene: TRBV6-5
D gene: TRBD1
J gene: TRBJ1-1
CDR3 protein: CASTDRGRNTEAFF

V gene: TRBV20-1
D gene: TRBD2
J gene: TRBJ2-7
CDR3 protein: CSATGLAGGYEQYF

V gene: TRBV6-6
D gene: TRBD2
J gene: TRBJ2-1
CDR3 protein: CASSPIDIAGGLRNEQFF

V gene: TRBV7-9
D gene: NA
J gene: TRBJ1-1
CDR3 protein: CASSTARTSLNTEAFF

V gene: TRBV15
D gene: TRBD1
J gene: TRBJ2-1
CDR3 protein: CATSRDIGTGDNEQFF

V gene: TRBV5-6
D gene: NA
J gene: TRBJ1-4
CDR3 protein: CASRHTPTNEKLFF

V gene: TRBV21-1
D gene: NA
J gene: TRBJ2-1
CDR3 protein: CASSPDSPCEQFF